The present T cell receptor (beta chain) was sequenced within a study of T cell clonotyping in hematopoietic cell transplantation. At the level of the study: Recipient samples before transplant were obtained post-cytoreduction.

Study-wide points: CD4 and CD8 repertoire contributions could not be separated without sorting. At the given depth, recipient repertoires were over 95% de novo clonotypes.

The table came from immunoSEQ multiplex PCR; TCRdb's copy has only in-frame clones and leaves some out. This sample has 16,000 or so clones, with 93% found just once. Time point denoted: recipient sample about 28 days before transplant, after cytoreduction. Blood collection times were about day -28 and days 30, 100, 180 posttransplant. A remark on this clone: Its antigen remains unidentified.

The sequence was obtained from a man in his late teens or twenties with biphenotypic leukemia. Some clones in this sample may be carry-over from other donors' samples. Sequencing was performed on peripheral blood mononuclear cells, taken before stem cell transplant.

The CDR3 reads CASSLSGKVVTDTQYF. The CDR3 bases are TGTGCCAGCAGCCTATCCGGCAAGGTGGTCACAGATACGCAGTATTTT. The chain uses TRBV2 and TRBJ2-3; no clear D. Between the trimmed V and J ends, which lost 6 bases and 2 bases, there was a span of 18 bases. CDR3 size: 16 residues. Germline CDR1 SNHLY, CDR2 FYNNEI.